The clone carrying this TCR beta chain showed up just a few times. Antigen: not known. These data originate in a study of identical twins. Study results and limitations: Abundant beta clonotypes from cord blood had fewer insertions, unlike memory repertoires, which showed none.

This CDR3 is 15 amino acids long. The junction had 6 bases not matched to a gene; V was cut back by 4 bases and J by 5 bases. Germline assignment: CDR1 SGHRS and CDR2 YFSETQ. TCRdb called the 5' RACE reads again in MiXCR, with one record for every CDR3 protein. The repertoire holds more than 1.5 million distinct CDR3 sequences, with under 35% as singletons. Sequencing was performed on cord blood. This clonotype originated in a newborn girl in good health. This chain links TRBV5-1 with TRBJ1-6; 7 positions agree with TRBD1. The CDR3 sequence: CASSPQTGDNSPLHF. CDR3 bases: TGCGCCAGCAGCCCCCAAACAGGGGATAATTCACCCCTCCACTTT.